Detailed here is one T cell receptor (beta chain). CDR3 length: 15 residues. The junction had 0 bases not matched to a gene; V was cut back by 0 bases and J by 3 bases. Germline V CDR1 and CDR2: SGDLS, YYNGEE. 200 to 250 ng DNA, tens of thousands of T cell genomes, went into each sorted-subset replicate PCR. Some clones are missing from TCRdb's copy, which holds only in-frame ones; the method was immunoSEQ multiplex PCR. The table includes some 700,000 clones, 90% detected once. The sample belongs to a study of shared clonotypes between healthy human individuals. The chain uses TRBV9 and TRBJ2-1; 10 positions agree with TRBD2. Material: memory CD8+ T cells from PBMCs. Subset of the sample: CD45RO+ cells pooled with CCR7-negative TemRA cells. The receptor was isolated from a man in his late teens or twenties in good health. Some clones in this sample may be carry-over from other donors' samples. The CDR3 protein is CASSVVAGGYNEQFF. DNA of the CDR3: TGTGCCAGCAGCGTAGTAGCGGGAGGCTACAATGAGCAGTTCTTC. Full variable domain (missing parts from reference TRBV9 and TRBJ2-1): DSGVTQTPKHLITATGQRVTLRCSPRSGDLSVYWYQQSLDQGLQFLIQYYNGEERAKGNILERFSAQQFPDLHSELNLSSLELGDSALYFCASSVVAGGYNEQFFGPGTRLTVL.